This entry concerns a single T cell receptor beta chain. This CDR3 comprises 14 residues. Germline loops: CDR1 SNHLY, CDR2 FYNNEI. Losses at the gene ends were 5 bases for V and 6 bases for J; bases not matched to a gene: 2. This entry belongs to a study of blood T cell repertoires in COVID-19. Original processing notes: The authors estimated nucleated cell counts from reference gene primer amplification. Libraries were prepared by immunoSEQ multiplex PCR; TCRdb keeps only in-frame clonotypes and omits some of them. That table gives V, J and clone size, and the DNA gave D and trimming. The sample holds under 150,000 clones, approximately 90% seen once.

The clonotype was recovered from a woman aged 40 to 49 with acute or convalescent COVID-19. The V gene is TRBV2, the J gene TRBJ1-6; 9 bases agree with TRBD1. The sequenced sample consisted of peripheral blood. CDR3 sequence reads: CASSRDRANSPLHF. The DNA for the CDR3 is TGTGCCAGCAGTCGGGACAGGGCTAATTCACCCCTCCACTTT.